This T cell receptor (beta chain) was identified during a study of blood T cell repertoires in COVID-19. Study summary: The United States, Italy and Spain provided the acute and convalescent COVID-19 samples. From T cells, B-cell-depleted T cells, or PBMCs came the material, which was cDNA or gDNA.

Using immunoSEQ multiplex PCR, the repertoire was profiled, and TCRdb retains in-frame clones only, with some absent. The sample holds about 250,000 clones, around 80% seen once. The CDR3 consists of 11 residues. V lost 6 bases, J lost 4 bases, and 6 bases lay in between. Per germline, CDR1 MNHEY and CDR2 SVGAGI. The sequence was collected from a man between 35 and 55 years old with active or convalescent COVID-19. Sequenced input: peripheral blood. The genes are TRBV6-5 and TRBJ1-1; D remains unclear. CDR3 protein: CASRGATEAFF. In nucleotides, the CDR3 is TGTGCCAGCAGGGGCGCCACTGAAGCTTTCTTT.